Listed below are T cell receptor beta chains from one sample, sequenced in a study of CXCR4 blockade with PD-1 therapy in pancreatic cancer. Assay used: immunoSEQ multiplex PCR; TCRdb lists only in-frame clones, some missing. The sample contains approximately 2,000 clones, over 45% of which appear only once. Material: tumor tissue. The receptors were sampled from a human donor with pancreatic ductal adenocarcinoma. The CDR3 runs from the conserved cysteine through the conserved F or W. The D gene is left open where the match is weak. Clone size is shown for a subset of rows, as once, few, many or a class of expanded clone.

>TRBV7-5|TRBJ2-1|.|.
TGTGCCAGCAGCCCGAGGGCGGGACTAGCGGGAAGTGAGCAGTTCTTC
CASSPRAGLAGSEQFF
>TRBV19|TRBJ1-2|few|.
TGTGCCAGTAGCTCAGCGGGGGAGGACTATGGCTACACCTTC
CASSSAGEDYGYTF
>TRBV28|TRBJ2-1|.|.
TGTGCCATGGGGGTACCTACAGATGAGCAGTTCTTC
CAMGVPTDEQFF
>TRBV14|TRBJ1-1|.|.
TGTGCCAGCAGCCAAGACCCGGGTCCTTATGAAGCTTTCTTT
CASSQDPGPYEAFF
>TRBV19|TRBJ2-7|.|TRBD1
TGTGCCAGTAGTATCTGGGGACAGGGGATGGGCGAGCAGTACTTC
CASSIWGQGMGEQYF
>TRBV28|TRBJ2-3|.|.
TGTGCCAACCGGGACGGTAGCACAAATACGCAGTATTTT
CANRDGSTNTQYF
>TRBV4-1|TRBJ1-4|few|.
TGCGCCAGCAGCCAAGCCCAGGGTACTAATGAAAAACTGTTTTTT
CASSQAQGTNEKLFF
>TRBV6-7|TRBJ1-4|few|.
TGTGCCAGCAGTTTCGACAGTGGGAATGAAAAACTGTTTTTT
CASSFDSGNEKLFF
>TRBV19|TRBJ2-7|.|TRBD2
TGTGCCAGTAGTCCCCAGAACAGCGGGAAAAGCGAGCAGTACTTC
CASSPQNSGKSEQYF
>TRBV11-3|TRBJ2-3|.|TRBD2
TGTGCCAGCAGAACCGGGCGGGGGGGTCTCACAGATACGCAGTATTTT
CASRTGRGGLTDTQYF
>TRBV30|TRBJ2-7|.|.
TGTGCCTGGAGTGTAGGGGGTTTCCTCTACGAGCAGTACTTC
CAWSVGGFLYEQYF
>TRBV6-8|TRBJ2-1|.|.
TGTGCCAGCAGACCGGCCCAGGGGAGGAACAACAATGAGCAGTTCTTC
CASRPAQGRNNNEQFF
>TRBV11-3|TRBJ1-4|few|.
TGTGCCAGCAGCCAGGGTCAAGGAAATGAAAAACTGTTTTTT
CASSQGQGNEKLFF
>TRBV18|TRBJ2-7|.|TRBD1
TGTGCCAGCTCATCCCGACAGGGGGACTACGAGCAGTACTTC
CASSSRQGDYEQYF
>TRBV14|TRBJ2-1|.|.
TGTGCCAGCAGCCAGCGACAGGTACCTCCCTACAATGAGCAGTTCTTC
CASSQRQVPPYNEQFF
>TRBV19|TRBJ2-2|.|.
TGTGCCAGTAGCTGGAAATTGGTTGCCGGGGAGCTGTTTTTT
CASSWKLVAGELFF
>TRBV12-5|TRBJ2-1|few|.
TGTGCCAGCACCCGACAGGACAAGGACAATGAGCAGTTCTTC
CASTRQDKDNEQFF
>TRBV30|TRBJ2-2|.|TRBD1
TGTGCCGCTAGGGACAGCTTCACCGGGGAGCTGTTTTTT
CAARDSFTGELFF
>TRBV18|TRBJ1-4|.|TRBD1
TGTGCCAGCTCACCACCGGGACAGGGGGCTGAAAAACTGTTTTTT
CASSPPGQGAEKLFF